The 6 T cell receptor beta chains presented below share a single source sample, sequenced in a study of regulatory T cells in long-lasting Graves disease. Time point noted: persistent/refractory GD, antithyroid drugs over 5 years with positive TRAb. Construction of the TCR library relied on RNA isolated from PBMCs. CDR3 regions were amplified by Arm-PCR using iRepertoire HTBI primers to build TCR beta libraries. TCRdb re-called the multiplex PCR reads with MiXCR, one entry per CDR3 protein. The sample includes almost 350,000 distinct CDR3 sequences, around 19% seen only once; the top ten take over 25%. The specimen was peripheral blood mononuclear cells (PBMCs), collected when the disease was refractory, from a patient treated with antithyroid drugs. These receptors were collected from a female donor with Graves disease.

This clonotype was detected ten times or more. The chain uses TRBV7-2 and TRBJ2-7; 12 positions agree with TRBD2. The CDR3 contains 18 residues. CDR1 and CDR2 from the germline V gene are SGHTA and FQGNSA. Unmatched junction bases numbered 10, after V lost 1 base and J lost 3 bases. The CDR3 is CASSLGTSGRRLGYEQYF. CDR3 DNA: TGTGCCAGCAGCTTAGGTACTAGCGGGAGGAGGTTGGGCTACGAGCAGTACTTC.

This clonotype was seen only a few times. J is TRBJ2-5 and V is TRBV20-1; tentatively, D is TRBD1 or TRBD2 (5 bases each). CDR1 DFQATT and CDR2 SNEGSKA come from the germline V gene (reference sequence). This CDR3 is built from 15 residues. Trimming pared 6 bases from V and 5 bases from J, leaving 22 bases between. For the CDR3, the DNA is TGCAGTGCCCATGGACGGGGCGATGGTTGGGAGACCCAGTACTTC. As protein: CSAHGRGDGWETQYF.

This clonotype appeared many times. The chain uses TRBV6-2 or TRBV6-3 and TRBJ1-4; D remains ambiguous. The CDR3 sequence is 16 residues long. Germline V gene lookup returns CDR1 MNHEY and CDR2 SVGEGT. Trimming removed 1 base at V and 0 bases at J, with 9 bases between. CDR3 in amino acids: CASSYFGVTTNEKLFF. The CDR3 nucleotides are TGTGCCAGCAGTTACTTCGGGGTTACAACTAATGAAAAACTGTTTTTT.

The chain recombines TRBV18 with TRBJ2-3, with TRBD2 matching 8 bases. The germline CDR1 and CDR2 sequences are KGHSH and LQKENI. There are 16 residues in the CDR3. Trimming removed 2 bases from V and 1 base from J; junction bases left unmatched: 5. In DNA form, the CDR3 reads TGTGCCAGCTCACCAATTGCGGGAGGTCGCACAGATACGCAGTATTTT. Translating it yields CASSPIAGGRTDTQYF.

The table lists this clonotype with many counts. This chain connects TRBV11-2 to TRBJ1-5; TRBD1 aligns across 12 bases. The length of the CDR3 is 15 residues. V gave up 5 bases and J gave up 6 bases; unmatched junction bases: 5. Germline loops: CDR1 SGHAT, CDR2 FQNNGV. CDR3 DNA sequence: TGTGCCAGCAGCGCGGGACAGGGGGCGATTCAGCCCCAGCATTTT. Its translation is CASSAGQGAIQPQHF.

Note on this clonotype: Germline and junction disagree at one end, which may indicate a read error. In nucleotides, the CDR3 is TGTGCTAGTGGGTTGGGGGCGGGAGGAAGGACCGGGGAGCTGTTTTTT. Its translation is CASGLGAGGRTGELFF. This chain joins TRBV12-5 and TRBJ2-2; 8 bases are shared with TRBD2. The CDR3 is made up of 16 amino acids. Germline V gives CDR1 LGHNT, CDR2 FRNRAP.